This TCR beta chain was recorded in a study of OX40 agonist ivuxolimab in advanced cancers. Study context: Antecedent anti-PD-1, anti-PD-L1 or anti-CTLA-4 therapy was permissible, with 30% to 50% having received some. The study's findings and limits: Antigen specificity remained undetermined for the expanded peripheral T cells.

Cycle 7 day 1, cycle 4 day 1, and baseline were the timepoints at which blood was sampled. About this clone: Its antigen is not known.

TCRdb's copy holds only in-frame clones and misses some; the assay was immunoSEQ multiplex PCR. The sample carries about 62,000 clones, around 80% recorded once. This clonotype was obtained from an adult with an advanced solid tumor such as melanoma, head and neck, liver or kidney cancer. Material: CD4+ or CD8+ T cells sorted from blood, obtained in a trial of the OX40 agonist ivuxolimab.

As DNA, the CDR3 is TGTGCCAGTAGGGGCGGGGGGCCTTCGCAGTTCTTC. It encodes CASRGGGPSQFF. This sequence joins TRBV19 and TRBJ2-1; 8 bases map to TRBD2. Germline V CDR1 and CDR2: LNHDA, SQIVND (reference sequence). V shed 6 bases, J shed 12 bases, and the junction held 7 bases outside the gene matches. The CDR3 consists of 12 residues.